A selection of T cell receptor beta chains follows, all from one sample in a study of cytomegalovirus exposure and HLA in healthy donors. Profiled with immunoSEQ multiplex PCR; TCRdb holds only in-frame clones, not every one. The data show around 90,000 clones, roughly 86% seen once. Sequenced input: PBMCs. The receptors stem from a man in his thirties or forties in good health and CMV-seropositive. CDR3s include the opening cysteine and the closing phenylalanine or tryptophan. D genes are given only for firm matches. Where a row states a size, it is once, few, many or the class of an expanded clone; other rows omit it.

CDR3	DNA	D	length	size	V	J
CASSLPPNRGGNEKLFF	TGTGCCAGCAGTTTACCGCCCAACAGGGGAGGAAATGAAAAACTGTTTTTT	TRBD1	17	.	TRBV28	TRBJ1-4
CASSRTGSDGYTF	TGCGCCAGCAGCAGGACAGGTTCGGATGGCTACACCTTC	TRBD1	13	.	TRBV5-1	TRBJ1-2
CASSLVLAGEADTQYF	TGTGCCAGCAGCTTAGTACTAGCGGGAGAGGCAGATACGCAGTATTTT	TRBD2	16	.	TRBV11-3	TRBJ2-3
CASSIGTGYYNEQFF	TGTGCCAGTAGTATAGGGACAGGGTACTACAATGAGCAGTTCTTC	TRBD1	15	.	TRBV19	TRBJ2-1
CASSSSAEAFF	TGTGCCAGTAGTTCGAGTGCTGAAGCTTTCTTT	.	11	many	TRBV19	TRBJ1-1
CASSPPGQEYNEQFF	TGCGCCAGCAGTCCTCCGGGACAGGAGTACAATGAGCAGTTCTTC	TRBD1	15	once	TRBV5-1	TRBJ2-1
CASNTGGKTDTQYF	TGCGCCAGCAATACAGGGGGCAAAACAGATACGCAGTATTTT	TRBD1	14	.	TRBV5-1	TRBJ2-3
CASSLGGVHYEQYF	TGTGCCAGCAGCTTGGGGGGGGTGCACTACGAGCAGTACTTC	.	14	.	TRBV5-8	TRBJ2-7
CASSPQTDTQYF	TGTGCCAGCTCACCTCAGACAGATACGCAGTATTTT	.	12	once	TRBV18	TRBJ2-3
CASSEAAGGGYGYTF	TGTGCCAGCAGTGAAGCGGCAGGGGGAGGCTATGGCTACACCTTC	TRBD1	15	.	TRBV6-1	TRBJ1-2
CASSFSSGLREQYF	TGTGCCAGCAGTTTCAGCAGCGGACTACGAGAGCAGTACTTC	.	14	.	TRBV28	TRBJ2-7
CASSIDGFSEQFF	TGTGCCAGTAGTATAGATGGTTTCAGTGAGCAGTTCTTC	.	13	.	TRBV19	TRBJ2-1
CASSIDLGLSYNEQFF	TGTGCCAGTAGTATAGATCTCGGACTCTCCTACAATGAGCAGTTCTTC	.	16	.	TRBV19	TRBJ2-1
CASSPRGQSTEAFF	TGTGCCAGCTCACCAAGGGGACAGAGCACTGAAGCTTTCTTT	TRBD1	14	.	TRBV18	TRBJ1-1
CASSDRTGTGELFF	TGCGCCAGCAGTGATCGGACGGGGACCGGGGAGCTGTTTTTT	.	14	few	TRBV10-1	TRBJ2-2
CASSHSGSPNEQYF	TGTGCCAGCAGCCATAGCGGGAGTCCCAACGAGCAGTACTTC	TRBD2	14	.	TRBV28	TRBJ2-7
CASEPRERGVGTQYF	TGTGCCAGCGAACCCCGCGAGCGGGGCGTCGGTACGCAGTATTTT	TRBD2	15	.	TRBV6-6	TRBJ2-3
CSVQRESGNTIYF	TGCAGCGTTCAAAGGGAGTCAGGAAACACCATATATTTT	.	13	.	TRBV29-1	TRBJ1-3
CASSPAGTSSFEQFF	TGTGCCAGCAGCCCCGCCGGGACTAGCTCCTTCGAGCAGTTCTTC	TRBD2	15	.	TRBV13	TRBJ2-1
CASSPTETYEQYF	TGCGCCAGCAGTCCTACAGAGACCTACGAGCAGTACTTC	.	13	.	TRBV10-2	TRBJ2-7
CASRRGQGAYEQYF	TGTGCCAGCAGACGTGGACAGGGGGCCTACGAGCAGTACTTC	TRBD1	14	.	TRBV6-5	TRBJ2-7
CSVLGGAGLSYEQYF	TGCAGCGTTTTGGGCGGAGCGGGCCTCTCCTACGAGCAGTACTTC	.	15	.	TRBV29-1	TRBJ2-7
CASRFESRQERVDTIYF	TGTGCAAGTCGCTTTGAGAGCCGACAGGAACGAGTTGACACCATATATTTT	.	17	.	TRBV12-2	TRBJ1-3
CASREGLQLGDTEAFF	TGTGCCAGCAGAGAGGGACTCCAGCTGGGAGACACTGAAGCTTTCTTT	.	16	.	TRBV28	TRBJ1-1
CAISESGTDYEQYF	TGTGCCATCAGTGAGTCCGGGACAGATTACGAGCAGTACTTC	TRBD1	14	.	TRBV10-3	TRBJ2-7
CASILLAGDPDTQYF	TGTGCCAGCATTCTACTAGCGGGAGATCCAGATACGCAGTATTTT	TRBD2	15	.	TRBV2	TRBJ2-3
CATSREIGSGQETQYF	TGTGCCACCAGCAGAGAAATTGGTAGCGGACAAGAGACCCAGTACTTC	.	16	.	TRBV15	TRBJ2-5
CASSLDPRQGGTYEQYF	TGTGCCAGCAGCTTAGATCCCAGACAGGGGGGGACCTACGAGCAGTACTTC	TRBD1	17	.	TRBV11-2	TRBJ2-7
CSVRTGAYPPGDNEQFF	TGCAGCGTAAGGACAGGGGCTTACCCCCCCGGGGACAATGAGCAGTTCTTC	TRBD1	17	once	TRBV29-1	TRBJ2-1
CASSQQRDPNDNEQFF	TGTGCCAGCAGTCAGCAGCGGGACCCGAACGACAATGAGCAGTTCTTC	TRBD2	16	.	TRBV27	TRBJ2-1